This T cell receptor beta chain was profiled in a study of T cells after yellow fever vaccination. For the study at large: Low-cell-number fractions were prepared with SMART-Seq v4 Ultra Low Input. General study results and limits: Clones from primary vaccination mostly reappeared after the booster (96% CD4, roughly 87% CD8). Just a small share of clonotypes turned up in the CD4 compartment as well as the CD8 compartment.

MiXCR, run by TCRdb on the 5' RACE reads, gives a single entry per CDR3 protein. The sample carries 450,000 to 650,000 distinct CDR3 sequences, about a fifth recorded once. Germline V gives CDR1 DFQATT, CDR2 SNEGSKA (reference sequence). This CDR3 region has 14 residues. V was clipped by 6 bases and J by 0 bases, with 13 bases between them. As for this clonotype: Its antigen is not known.

The sequences come from PBMCs, collected 20 to 25 days after the first yellow fever vaccination. The origin of this receptor is a man aged 18 to 35 who received the YFV17D yellow fever vaccine. The chain is built from TRBV20-1 and TRBJ2-3; D could derive from TRBD1 or TRBD2 (5 bases each). CDR3 sequence reads: CSAGDPRSTDTQYF. CDR3 coding DNA: TGCAGTGCGGGGGACCCACGGAGCACAGATACGCAGTATTTT.